One sample yielded the 4 T cell receptor beta chains listed below, sequenced in a study of sequential checkpoint blockade in melanoma. Assay used: immunoSEQ multiplex PCR; TCRdb lists only in-frame clones, some missing. The table lists about 5,000 clones, over 65% of them singletons. Treatment in this sample: randomized to nivolumab then ipilimumab (arm A) or the reverse (arm B). Sequenced material: CD8+ T cells sorted from blood (inferred from file names), taken from a patient given nivolumab and ipilimumab in sequence. Receptor source: a human donor with melanoma.

This clone appeared once. The V and J genes are TRBV5-1 and TRBJ2-5; TRBD1 is a possible D gene (6 bases). The CDR3 consists of 15 residues. Deletions cut 5 bases from V and 0 bases from J, with 14 bases between. In germline, CDR1 is SGHRS, CDR2 YFSETQ. DNA of the CDR3: TGCGCCAGCAGTCTGGACAGAAGATACCAAGAGACCCAGTACTTC. Its translation is CASSLDRRYQETQYF.

The chain combines TRBV19 with TRBJ2-7; TRBD1 is a possible D gene (6 bases). V lost 5 bases to trimming and J lost 0 bases, with 17 bases between them. The CDR3 runs 16 residues. Germline lookup yields CDR1 LNHDA and CDR2 SQIVND (reference sequence). The CDR3 sequence: CASSAGSGTFSYEQYF. The CDR3 nucleotides read TGTGCCAGTAGTGCTGGATCAGGGACATTCTCCTACGAGCAGTACTTC. The entire variable domain, with the rest obtained from reference TRBV19 and TRBJ2-7, is as follows: DGGITQSPKYLFRKEGQNVTLSCEQNLNHDAMYWYRQDPGQGLRLIYYSQIVNDFQKGDIAEGYSVSREKKESFPLTVTSAQKNPTAFYLCASSAGSGTFSYEQYFGPGTRLTVT.

The chain has TRBV6-1 and TRBJ2-7; D may be TRBD1 (5 bases). V lost 9 bases and J lost 2, with 11 bases in between. This CDR3 spans 12 amino acids. Germline lookup yields CDR1 MNHNS and CDR2 SASEGT. The CDR3 DNA is TGTGCCAGTCTTGACAGTCCCTACGAGCAGTACTTC. Its translation is CASLDSPYEQYF.

The rearrangement joins TRBV6-6 to TRBJ2-7, with D uncertain. Trimming removed 2 bases at V and 1 base at J, with 6 bases between. CDR1 is MNHNY and CDR2 is SVGAGI in the germline V gene (reference sequence). The CDR3 is 13 amino acids. The CDR3 sequence is CASSYEESYEQYF. In DNA form, the CDR3 reads TGTGCCAGCAGTTACGAGGAATCCTACGAGCAGTACTTC.